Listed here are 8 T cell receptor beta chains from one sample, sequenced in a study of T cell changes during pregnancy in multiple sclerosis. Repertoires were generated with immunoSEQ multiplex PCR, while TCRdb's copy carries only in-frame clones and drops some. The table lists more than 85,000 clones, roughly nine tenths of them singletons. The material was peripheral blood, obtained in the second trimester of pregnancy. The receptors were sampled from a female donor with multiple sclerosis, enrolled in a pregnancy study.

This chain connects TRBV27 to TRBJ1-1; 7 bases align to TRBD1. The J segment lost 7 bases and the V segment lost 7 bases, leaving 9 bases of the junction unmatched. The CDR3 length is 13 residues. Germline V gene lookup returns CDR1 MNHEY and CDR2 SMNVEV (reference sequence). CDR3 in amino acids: CASKARGFIEAFF. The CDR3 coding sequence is TGTGCCAGCAAAGCCAGGGGGTTCATTGAAGCTTTCTTT.

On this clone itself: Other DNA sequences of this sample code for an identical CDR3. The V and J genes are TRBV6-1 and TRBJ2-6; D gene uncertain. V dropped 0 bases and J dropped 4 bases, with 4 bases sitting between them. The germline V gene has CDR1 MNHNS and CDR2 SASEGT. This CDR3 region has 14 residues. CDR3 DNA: TGTGCCAGCAGTGAAGCAAGCGGGGCCAACGTCCTGACTTTC. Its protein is CASSEASGANVLTF.

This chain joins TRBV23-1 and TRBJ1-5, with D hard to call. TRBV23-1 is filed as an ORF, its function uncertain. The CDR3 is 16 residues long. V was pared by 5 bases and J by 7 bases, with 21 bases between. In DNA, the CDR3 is TGCGCCAGCAGTTCAATCGAGGACTACCTGGGGCAGCCCCAGCATTTT. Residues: CASSSIEDYLGQPQHF.

The chain's CDR3 is CASSLNSPNQPQHF. In nucleotides, the CDR3 is TGCGCCAGCAGCTTAAACAGCCCTAATCAGCCCCAGCATTTT. V and J are TRBV5-1 and TRBJ1-5; no firm D call. V lost 2 bases to trimming and J lost 4 bases, with 10 bases between them. CDR1 SGHRS and CDR2 YFSETQ come from the germline V gene. The CDR3 is 14 amino acids.

CDR3 protein: CASTPLAGRGTYNEQFF. In nucleotides, the CDR3 is TGCGCCAGCACTCCGCTAGCGGGAAGGGGGACCTACAATGAGCAGTTCTTC. J is TRBJ2-1 and V is TRBV10-2; TRBD2 matches at 9 bases. The CDR3 covers 17 residues. V lost 7 bases, J lost 2 bases, and 12 bases stayed unmatched. CDR1 and CDR2 from the germline V gene are WSHSY and SAAADI.

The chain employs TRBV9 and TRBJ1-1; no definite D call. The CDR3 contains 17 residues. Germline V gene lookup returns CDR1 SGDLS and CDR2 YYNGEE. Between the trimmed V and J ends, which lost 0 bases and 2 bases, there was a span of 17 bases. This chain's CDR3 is CASSVDGRIIPNTEAFF. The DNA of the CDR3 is TGTGCCAGCAGCGTAGACGGCAGGATAATCCCTAACACTGAAGCTTTCTTT.

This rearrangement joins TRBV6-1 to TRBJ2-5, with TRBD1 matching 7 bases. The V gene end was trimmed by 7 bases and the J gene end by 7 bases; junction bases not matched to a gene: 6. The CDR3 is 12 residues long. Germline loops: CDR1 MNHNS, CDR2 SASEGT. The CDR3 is CASTRQGGTQYF. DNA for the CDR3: TGTGCCAGCACGCGACAGGGTGGGACCCAGTACTTC.

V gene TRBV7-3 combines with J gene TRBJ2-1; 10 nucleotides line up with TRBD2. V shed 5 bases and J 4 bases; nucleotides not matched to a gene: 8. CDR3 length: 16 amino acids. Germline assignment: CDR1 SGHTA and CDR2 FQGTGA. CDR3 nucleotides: TGTGCCAGCAGCCCTTACGTAGCGGGGGGTTACAATGAGCAGTTCTTC. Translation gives CASSPYVAGGYNEQFF.